A selection of T cell receptor beta chains follows, all from one sample in a study of cytomegalovirus exposure and HLA in healthy donors. TCRdb's copy holds only in-frame clones and misses some; the assay was immunoSEQ multiplex PCR. The table shows some 150,000 clones, with approximately 79% occurring only once. The specimen sequenced was PBMCs. These TCRs come from a woman in her twenties or thirties in good health and CMV-seronegative. CDR3s include the opening cysteine and the closing phenylalanine or tryptophan. D genes are given only for firm matches.

j_call v_call d_call cdr3_aa cdr3_nt
TRBJ2-7 TRBV27 TRBD2 CASSTLTSGRAYEQYF TGTGCCAGCAGTACCCTTACTAGCGGGAGGGCCTACGAGCAGTACTTC
TRBJ1-2 TRBV29-1 NA CSFQRDRGTYGYTF TGCAGCTTCCAACGGGATCGAGGAACCTATGGCTACACCTTC
TRBJ2-1 TRBV9 NA CASSVVGREYNEQFF TGTGCCAGCAGCGTAGTAGGGAGAGAGTACAATGAGCAGTTCTTC
TRBJ2-7 TRBV5-1 NA CASSLQGAVGTGEQYF TGCGCCAGCAGCTTGCAAGGTGCGGTAGGTACGGGGGAGCAGTACTTC
TRBJ1-3 TRBV7-8 TRBD1 CASSPRQGAGNTIYF TGTGCCAGCAGCCCCAGACAGGGGGCTGGAAACACCATATATTTT
TRBJ1-1 TRBV10-3 NA CAISESTGGTEAFF TGTGCCATCAGTGAGTCGACGGGGGGCACTGAAGCTTTCTTT
TRBJ2-7 TRBV7-9 NA CASSFRQGYHEQYF TGTGCCAGCAGCTTCCGCCAGGGGTACCACGAGCAGTACTTC
TRBJ2-5 TRBV2 TRBD2 CASQRLAGEETQYF TGTGCCAGCCAGAGACTAGCGGGAGAAGAGACCCAGTACTTC
TRBJ2-1 TRBV4-1 TRBD1 CASSLDRDEQFF TGCGCCAGCAGCCTCGACAGGGATGAGCAGTTCTTC
TRBJ2-5 TRBV5-6 TRBD1 CASRFGQGETQYF TGTGCCAGCAGATTCGGACAGGGTGAGACCCAGTACTTC
TRBJ2-1 TRBV6-1 TRBD2 CASSRTSGSYNEQFF TGTGCCAGCAGCCGTACTAGCGGCTCCTACAATGAGCAGTTCTTC